In its sample, the clone carrying this T cell receptor (beta chain) was seen once. Its antigen remains unknown. Method: immunoSEQ multiplex PCR; TCRdb's copy keeps in-frame clones and lacks some. This sample has 950,000 to 1,100,000 clones; roughly 74% occur once, and the top ten carry 0.6% to 0.75%. The data stem from a study of shared clonotypes between healthy human individuals. Broader study findings: Naive subsets generally exceeded memory subsets in estimated richness. Since donors were few, the genetic and exposure-history diversity represented was limited. The researchers took only blood, and tissue repertoires probably look different.

CDR3 length: 15 residues. Germline CDR1 and CDR2: ENHRY and SYGVKD. J gave up 4 bases and V 2 bases, and 6 bases lay outside the gene matches. This sequence joins TRBV10-3 and TRBJ2-3; 7 bases line up with TRBD1. This clonotype originated in a man aged 18 to 30 in good health. Some clones in this sample may be carry-over from other donors' samples. Sequenced input: memory CD4+ T cells from PBMCs. As to subset: CD45RA-negative fraction. This CDR3 reads CAISEEGARADTQYF. DNA for the CDR3: TGTGCCATCAGTGAGGAGGGGGCACGGGCAGATACGCAGTATTTT.